Listed below are T cell receptor beta chains from one sample, sequenced in a study of blood T cell repertoires in COVID-19. Profiling relied on immunoSEQ multiplex PCR, and the TCRdb table lists in-frame clones only, not all of them. The sample includes 180,000 or so clones, around nine tenths of them seen just once. The sequenced sample consisted of peripheral blood. The origin of the receptors is a man younger than 35 with active or convalescent COVID-19. The CDR3 runs from the conserved cysteine through the conserved F or W. Fields, in order: D gene, J gene, clone size, V gene, CDR3 DNA, CDR3 protein. D genes are given only for firm matches. Not all rows give a size; the values are once, few, many and, for expanded clones, a class.

>NA|TRBJ2-5|NA|TRBV5-1
TGCGCCAGCAGCCCCGGAGGGGCAGAGACCCAGTACTTC
CASSPGGAETQYF
>TRBD2|TRBJ2-7|NA|TRBV19
TGTGCCAGTACCCGGACTAGCGGGTTGACCTACGAGCAGTACTTC
CASTRTSGLTYEQYF
>NA|TRBJ1-5|NA|TRBV24-1
TGTGCCACCAGCTACGGCAATCAGCCCCAGCATTTT
CATSYGNQPQHF
>TRBD1|TRBJ1-5|NA|TRBV6-4
TGTGCCAGCAGCCCCCTCGGGGACAGAGAGGGTCAGCCCCAGCATTTT
CASSPLGDREGQPQHF
>NA|TRBJ2-5|once|TRBV24-1
TGTGCCACCAGTGAGGCAGGGTCATTGGAGACCCAGTACTTC
CATSEAGSLETQYF
>TRBD2|TRBJ2-3|NA|TRBV18
TGTGCCAGCTCACCGGTAGCGGGGGCTCGTCGTTCAGATACGCAGTATTTT
CASSPVAGARRSDTQYF
>NA|TRBJ2-2|NA|TRBV7-2
TGTGCCAGCAGCTTAGCCAGGGTCACCGGGGAGCTGTTTTTT
CASSLARVTGELFF
>NA|TRBJ2-7|NA|TRBV27
TGTGCCAGCAGTACGAACATGTACTCCTACGAGCAGTACTTC
CASSTNMYSYEQYF
>NA|TRBJ1-5|NA|TRBV7-2
TGTGCCAGCAGCTTTCTCGGTTATAGCAATCAGCCCCAGCATTTT
CASSFLGYSNQPQHF
>TRBD2|TRBJ2-4|NA|TRBV19
TGTGCCAGTAGTATAGGGAGCGGGGGCAAGGCGGCCAAAAACATTCAGTACTTC
CASSIGSGGKAAKNIQYF
>NA|TRBJ1-2|NA|TRBV20-1
TGCAGTGCTAGTCCCGGACAAGTGGGCTACACCTTC
CSASPGQVGYTF
>TRBD1|TRBJ2-2|NA|TRBV7-2
TGTGCCAGCAGCTTGGACAGGGGCGACACCGGGGAGCTGTTTTTT
CASSLDRGDTGELFF
>NA|TRBJ2-2|NA|TRBV5-5
TGTGCCAGCAGCTTGAGCGGAAACAGGGCCAACACCGGGGAGCTGTTTTTT
CASSLSGNRANTGELFF
>TRBD1|TRBJ1-2|NA|TRBV5-8
TGTGCCAGCAGCCGCAGGGACAGAGCTAACTATGGCTACACCTTC
CASSRRDRANYGYTF
>NA|TRBJ1-3|NA|TRBV7-6
TGTGCCAGCAGCGACGACAGGGGAAACACCATATATTTT
CASSDDRGNTIYF
>NA|TRBJ1-2|NA|TRBV6-5
TGTGCCAGCAGTTACAATGGCCAGGGAGGTACCGTCTTC
CASSYNGQGGTVF
>NA|TRBJ2-1|NA|TRBV6-4
TGTGCCAGCAGTGAAACAGGTGGTAACAATGAGCAGTTCTTC
CASSETGGNNEQFF
>NA|TRBJ2-5|NA|TRBV5-4
TGTGCCAGCAGCTGGTCCTCCGGGGAGACCCAGTACTTC
CASSWSSGETQYF
>NA|TRBJ2-5|few|TRBV5-1
TGCGCCAGCAGCCAAGGCCCCGGGGTCGAGACCCAGTACTTC
CASSQGPGVETQYF
>TRBD1|TRBJ1-2|NA|TRBV28
TGTGCCAGCAGCAGACAGGGACAGCCCTATGGCTACACCTTC
CASSRQGQPYGYTF
>TRBD2|TRBJ2-5|NA|TRBV10-2
TGCGCCAGCAGGGGGGGCTCGGGAGGGAGTGAGACCCAGTACTTC
CASRGGSGGSETQYF
>NA|TRBJ1-1|once|TRBV19
TGTGCCAGTAGTATAGGGGACTCGGCGGGGAACACTGAAGCTTTCTTT
CASSIGDSAGNTEAFF